Following are 8 T cell receptor beta chains from one sample sequenced in a study of cytomegalovirus exposure and HLA in healthy donors. The table came from immunoSEQ multiplex PCR; TCRdb's copy has only in-frame clones and leaves some out. The table lists 130,000 or so clones, about nine tenths of them singletons, with about 3.7% in the top ten. Sequenced: PBMCs. The origin of the receptors is a man aged 25-45 years in good health and CMV-seronegative.

This clone was detected only once. J is TRBJ2-7 and V is TRBV18; 12 positions match TRBD2. Germline trimming cut 3 bases from V and 7 bases from J; bases unmatched to any gene: 1. The CDR3 runs 13 residues. Germline V lookup: CDR1 KGHSH, CDR2 LQKENI. The CDR3 DNA is TGTGCCAGCTCACCCGGGACTAGCGGGGAGCAGTACTTC. This gives the protein CASSPGTSGEQYF.

This chain connects TRBV5-1 to TRBJ1-1; 7 bases line up with TRBD1. Unmatched junction bases numbered 0, after V lost 0 bases and J lost 4 bases. In germline, CDR1 is SGHRS, CDR2 YFSETQ. This CDR3 is 13 amino acids long. CDR3 loop: CASSLEGATEAFF. The DNA of the CDR3 is TGCGCCAGCAGCTTGGAGGGGGCCACTGAAGCTTTCTTT.

This sequence joins TRBV5-1 and TRBJ2-3; D is possibly TRBD2 (5 bases). The CDR3 is made up of 15 amino acids. V was pared by 0 bases and J by 4 bases, with 12 bases between. CDR1 and CDR2 from the germline V gene are SGHRS and YFSETQ. CDR3 loop: CASSLARGSADTQYF. The CDR3 coding sequence is TGCGCCAGCAGCTTGGCCCGAGGGAGCGCAGATACGCAGTATTTT.

This chain links TRBV5-1 with TRBJ1-2; a weak D match, TRBD1 (6 bases). The germline V gene encodes CDR1 SGHRS and CDR2 YFSETQ. The CDR3 totals 15 residues. V lost 2 bases and J 4 bases, leaving 15 bases between the germline ends. CDR3 nucleotides: TGCGCCAGCAGCTTATCAGGGGCGCGGGCCTATGGCTACACCTTC. Translation: CASSLSGARAYGYTF.

This chain joins TRBV19 and TRBJ1-1; the D is unclear. This CDR3 has 15 amino acids. The germline V gene has CDR1 LNHDA and CDR2 SQIVND (reference sequence). V was shortened by 1 base and J by 0 bases, with 9 bases between the two germline ends. The CDR3 nucleotides read TGTGCCAGTAGTATAGTTTGGAGGGTGAACACTGAAGCTTTCTTT. It translates to CASSIVWRVNTEAFF. Based on the CDR3 plus reference TRBV19 and TRBJ1-1, the full variable domain is DGGITQSPKYLFRKEGQNVTLSCEQNLNHDAMYWYRQDPGQGLRLIYYSQIVNDFQKGDIAEGYSVSREKKESFPLTVTSAQKNPTAFYLCASSIVWRVNTEAFFGQGTRLTVV.

The CDR3 loop is CASSWVKEGTQPQHF. CDR3 nucleotide sequence: TGTGCCAGTAGCTGGGTTAAGGAGGGTACTCAGCCCCAGCATTTT. The chain recombines TRBV19 with TRBJ1-5, with no clear D. V was cut by 6 bases and J by 6 bases, with 18 bases left in between. The CDR3 is 15 amino acids. The germline V gene encodes CDR1 LNHDA and CDR2 SQIVND (reference sequence).

The chain uses TRBV11-2 and TRBJ1-1; D is undetermined. Germline-derived CDR1 and CDR2 are SGHAT and FQNNGV. V gave up 1 base and J gave up 2 bases, with 8 bases separating them. The CDR3 spans 14 residues. Here the CDR3 DNA reads TGTGCCAGCAGCTTAGGTTTAGCTAACACTGAAGCTTTCTTT. Translated: CASSLGLANTEAFF.

V and J are TRBV7-3 and TRBJ2-1, with D perhaps matching TRBD2 (6 bases). The CDR3 contains 15 residues. Trimming stripped 1 base from V and 2 bases from J, with 9 bases between. Germline V gene sequence: CDR1 SGHTA, CDR2 FQGTGA. The CDR3 is CASSLRRGTYNEQFF. Here the CDR3 DNA reads TGTGCCAGCAGCTTAAGACGGGGGACCTACAATGAGCAGTTCTTC. The full variable domain, rest sourced from reference TRBV7-3 and TRBJ2-1, is GAGVSQTPSNKVTEKGKYVELRCDPISGHTALYWYRQSLGQGPEFLIYFQGTGAADDSGLPNDRFFAVRPEGSVSTLKIQRTERGDSAVYLCASSLRRGTYNEQFFGPGTRLTVL.